A single count supports the clone carrying this T cell receptor beta chain. High-throughput TCR beta sequencing covered peripheral CD8+ and CD4+ T cells. Patients with stable or active relapsing-remitting disease, all of them treatment-naive, made up the multiple sclerosis controls. TEMRA cells were FACS-enriched, with CD8+ and CD4+ T cells isolated negatively. With random hexamers, roughly 0.5 to 1 ug RNA was reverse transcribed. An immunoSEQ multiplex PCR amplified TCR beta CDR3 over 54 Vbeta and 13 Jbeta. TCRdb re-derived calls from the immunoSEQ multiplex PCR reads in MiXCR, one entry per CDR3 protein. This sample yields 300,000 to 350,000 distinct CDR3 sequences, of which just over 90% are seen a single time; over 0.065% belongs to the top ten. The entry originates in a study of CD8 T cells in Susac syndrome. Germline V gene sequence: CDR1 LGHDT, CDR2 YNNKEL (reference sequence). The ends lost 5 bases at V and 5 bases at J; junction bases unmatched: 3. The CDR3 totals 15 residues.

This chain joins TRBV3-1 and TRBJ2-2; 12 bases are shared with TRBD2. Sequencing was done on a sample of CD4+ T cells from PBMCs. The clonotype originates from a human donor with multiple sclerosis. CDR3 loop: CASSWTSGKTGELFF. DNA for the CDR3: TGTGCCAGCAGCTGGACTAGCGGGAAAACCGGGGAGCTGTTTTTT.